This entry lists 17 T cell receptor beta chains sequenced from one sample in a study of T cell responses to AZD1222 COVID-19 vaccine. Here immunoSEQ multiplex PCR was the method, and the copy in TCRdb shows in-frame clones only, minus some. This sample has about 140,000 clones; about 92% occur once, and the top ten carry about 5.9%. The sample here was peripheral blood, taken 28 days after the second AZD1222 dose. All receptors come from an adult who received the AZD1222 COVID-19 vaccine.

The chain uses TRBV5-1 and TRBJ1-2; no firm D call. From germline, CDR1 is SGHRS and CDR2 YFSETQ. V was clipped by 0 bases and J by 4 bases, with 7 bases between them. The CDR3 extends over 13 amino acids. Written as DNA, the CDR3 is TGCGCCAGCAGCTTGGGGGCAGCCTATGGCTACACCTTC. Protein product: CASSLGAAYGYTF.

CDR3 loop: CAWNTPGQKQYF. CDR3 coding DNA: TGTGCCTGGAACACTCCGGGACAGAAGCAGTACTTC. The chain is built from TRBV30 and TRBJ2-7; 7 positions agree with TRBD1. V trimming: 4 bases; J trimming: 8 bases; junction bases outside the gene matches: 8. Looked up from germline, CDR1 is GTSNPN and CDR2 is SVGIG (reference sequence). The CDR3 has 12 residues.

The V call is TRBV5-5, the J call TRBJ2-7; D is uncertain. V lost 0 bases and J lost 9, with 7 bases in between. This CDR3 comprises 11 residues. The germline V gene encodes CDR1 SGHKS and CDR2 YYEKEE (reference sequence). The CDR3 protein is CASSLEVVQYF. DNA of the CDR3: TGTGCCAGCAGCTTGGAGGTTGTGCAGTACTTC.

A single count supports this clone. The genes are TRBV9 and TRBJ1-4; 8 nucleotides align to TRBD1. J was trimmed by 7 bases and V by 4 bases; bases with no gene match: 12. Germline CDR1 reads SGDLS; CDR2 reads YYNGEE. This CDR3 region has 16 residues. CDR3 sequence (DNA): TGTGCCAGCAGCAGACAGACAGGGGCCTCCGGTGAAAAACTGTTTTTT. It translates to CASSRQTGASGEKLFF.

This clone was detected once. The V and J genes are TRBV3-1 (or the pseudogene TRBV3-2) and TRBJ1-2; unclear D gene. Germline assignment: CDR1 LGHDT and CDR2 YNNKEL (reference sequence). Trimming took off 0 bases at V and 2 bases at J, with 13 bases between the two ends. CDR3 length: 16 residues. CDR3 loop: CASSQDPQGSNYGYTF. CDR3 nucleotide sequence: TGTGCCAGCAGCCAAGATCCTCAAGGGTCGAACTATGGCTACACCTTC.

The rearrangement links TRBV7-2 to TRBJ1-2, with D perhaps matching TRBD1 (5 bases). The V end lost 5 bases, the J end lost 5 bases, and 12 bases lay between the germline ends. CDR1 and CDR2 (germline): SGHTA, FQGNSA. This CDR3 region has 13 residues. CDR3 sequence (DNA): TGTGCCAGCAGCGAGACAGCCAGGTATGGCTACACCTTC. It is translated as CASSETARYGYTF.

The gene calls are TRBV5-1 and TRBJ1-2; D possibly corresponds to TRBD1 (5 bases). The CDR3 totals 14 residues. In germline, CDR1 is SGHRS, CDR2 YFSETQ. Trimming took off 4 bases at V and 2 bases at J, with 12 bases between the two ends. The CDR3 reads CASSGAGHNYGYTF. CDR3 sequence (DNA): TGCGCCAGCAGCGGGGCAGGGCACAACTATGGCTACACCTTC.

The chain recombines TRBV27 with TRBJ2-2; weak D call: TRBD1 (5 bases). Trimming cost V 2 bases and J 1 base, with 11 bases left between them. CDR1 is MNHEY, CDR2 SMNVEV, per germline (reference sequence). The CDR3 runs 16 residues. The CDR3 is CASSLIAGKNTGELFF. CDR3 in DNA: TGTGCCAGCAGTTTAATTGCAGGGAAGAACACCGGGGAGCTGTTTTTT.

The chain is built from TRBV10-3 and TRBJ2-5, with 7 bases fitting TRBD1. Germline V gene sequence: CDR1 ENHRY, CDR2 SYGVKD. The CDR3 sequence is 15 residues long. V was pared by 8 bases and J by 5 bases, with 14 bases of the junction left unmatched. CDR3 region: CAIGERQGLGETQYF. In nucleotides, the CDR3 is TGTGCCATCGGGGAACGACAGGGATTGGGGGAGACCCAGTACTTC.

The chain employs TRBV3-1 (or the pseudogene TRBV3-2) and TRBJ2-7; the match to TRBD1 covers 7 bases. The length of the CDR3 is 14 residues. J was trimmed by 9 bases and V by 4 bases; bases with no gene match: 12. From germline, CDR1 is LGHDT and CDR2 YNNKEL (reference sequence). This CDR3 is CASSPRDSYLGQYF. The CDR3 coding sequence is TGTGCCAGCAGCCCCCGGGACAGCTACCTCGGGCAGTACTTC.

This clone was picked up one time. The V gene is TRBV6-5, the J gene TRBJ1-6, with D possibly TRBD1 on 5 matching bases. Trimming took 6 bases from V and 15 from J, leaving 18 bases between them. The CDR3 contains 13 residues. Germline V gene lookup returns CDR1 MNHEY and CDR2 SVGAGI. CDR3: CASRGTDMLGLHF. The CDR3 DNA sequence: TGTGCCAGCAGGGGAACGGACATGCTGGGCCTCCACTTT.

The genes are TRBV30 and TRBJ1-5, with 7 positions matching TRBD1. The trim removed 2 bases at V and 1 base at J, leaving 5 bases unmatched. Germline loops: CDR1 GTSNPN, CDR2 SVGIG (reference sequence). This CDR3 has 15 residues. CDR3 residues: CAWSPQGKSNQPQHF. The CDR3 region has the DNA TGTGCCTGGAGTCCACAGGGGAAGAGCAATCAGCCCCAGCATTTT.

V is TRBV30 and J is TRBJ1-5, with D hard to call. V dropped 2 bases and J dropped 1 base, with 9 bases sitting between them. Germline V CDR1 and CDR2: GTSNPN, SVGIG (reference sequence). The CDR3 sequence is 14 residues long. The CDR3 reads CAWSRGLSNQPQHF. The CDR3 nucleotides are TGTGCCTGGAGTCGCGGTTTGAGCAATCAGCCCCAGCATTTT.

This clone was detected only once. The rearrangement joins TRBV7-9 to TRBJ1-3; 7 bases map to TRBD1. J was trimmed by 3 bases and V by 5 bases; bases with no gene match: 10. The length of the CDR3 is 16 residues. Germline-derived CDR1 and CDR2 are SEHNR and FQNEAQ (reference sequence). The CDR3 DNA reads as TGTGCCAGCAGCACCCGACAGGGAACGGGTGGAAACACCATATATTTT. This codes for CASSTRQGTGGNTIYF. The full variable domain, its missing parts supplied by reference TRBV7-9 and TRBJ1-3, is DTGVSQNPRHKITKRGQNVTFRCDPISEHNRLYWYRQTLGQGPEFLTYFQNEAQLEKSRLLSDRFSAERPKGSFSTLEIQRTEQGDSAMYLCASSTRQGTGGNTIYFGEGSWLTVV.

The chain carries TRBV6-1 and TRBJ1-5; D gene uncertain. Germline V gives CDR1 MNHNS, CDR2 SASEGT. V lost 2 bases and J lost 2, with 13 bases in between. This CDR3 is 16 amino acids long. In nucleotides, the CDR3 is TGTGCCAGCAGTGAACCGATTCGGACCGGCAATCAGCCCCAGCATTTT. Its translation is CASSEPIRTGNQPQHF.

In regard to this clone: An end of the junction does not agree with germline; a read error may underlie this. The gene calls are TRBV6-6 and TRBJ1-2; D is unclear. Looked up from germline, CDR1 is MNHNY and CDR2 is SVGAGI (reference sequence). This CDR3 comprises 10 residues. The CDR3 reads CASSYGFTSW. In nucleotides, the CDR3 is TGTGCCAGCAGTTACGGGTTCACGTCCTGG.

The rearrangement links TRBV7-2 to TRBJ2-5, with D perhaps matching TRBD2 (6 bases). The CDR3 sequence is 16 residues long. Germline lookup yields CDR1 SGHTA and CDR2 FQGNSA. V lost 10 bases to trimming and J lost 1 base, with 22 bases between them. The CDR3 reads CATDPNSGAVQETQYF. The DNA for the CDR3 is TGTGCCACCGACCCGAATTCGGGAGCAGTCCAAGAGACCCAGTACTTC.